Sequencing of this TCR beta chain was carried out in a study of blood T cell repertoires in COVID-19 (dated by TCRdb to 2019 to 2021). Regarding the research as a whole: Samples covering the acute and convalescent phases of COVID-19 were provided by collaborators in the United States, Italy and Spain. The prospective study material was composed of cDNA or gDNA derived from T cells, B-cell-depleted T cells, or PBMCs. Subjects who had been exposed to COVID-19, were actively infected with it, or had recovered from it provided the deeply sampled blood TCRbeta repertoires that made up the dataset. The repertoires were released in a freely available public database intended as a resource for research on the immune response to SARS-CoV-2. Samples were obtained from the ongoing ImmuneRACE study (first 160 participants) and from over a thousand subjects provided by 6 global collaborators. Sample metadata almost always included a de-identified subject ID, COVID-19 status, age in years and sex. Where HLA class I and class II types were available, the types were taken from metadata supplied by the sample provider, not from assay-based typing. What the work shows at the level of the full study, not this receptor alone: Clinical and demographic metadata were provided uncurated, with the amount varying by source and participant.

Collaborating institutions collected whole blood in K2EDTA tubes following their own protocols. For TCRbeta analysis, collaborators shipped samples as frozen whole blood, isolated PBMCs, or DNA extracted from either of those sample types. TCRbeta CDR3 regions were amplified from genomic DNA by means of the immunoSEQ Assay, a bias-controlled multiplex PCR. Per the source publication's procedure: Within the assay, amplification of reference gene primers was used to estimate how many nucleated cells each sample contained. Sequence reads were collapsed and filtered to measure the absolute abundance of every unique TCRbeta CDR3 rearrangement. For each sample, productive Simpson clonality was calculated by taking the square root of Simpson's diversity index across productive rearrangements. Here the immuneACCESS table is served through TCRdb, limited to in-frame sequences with V and J called. Missing clones are a known gap in these copies; in checked studies unresolved V genes cover under half, and the rest lacks a known reason. V and J calls and clone size are copied from that table; D and trimming were computed from the DNA. The table for this sample lists 25,000 to 30,000 clones; 76% of them were counted only once. The ten largest clones capture over 30% of the sample.

About this clone: Its antigen has not been determined. No per-base quality is available; no much larger clone lies one base away.

V is trimmed back by 3 bases and J by 6 bases, and the junction contains 14 bases that no gene match accounts for. In the germline V gene, CDR1 corresponds to LGHNA and CDR2 to YSLEER. The CDR3 contains 17 residues, cysteine and phenylalanine counted. Only the CDR3 DNA stays, 51 bases, in frame from base 1. The sample taken for sequencing was peripheral blood. This chain joins TRBV4-3 to TRBJ1-2, with 9 central nucleotides matching TRBD1. The TCR comes from a man aged 65 to 79 with acute or convalescent COVID-19. This receptor carries the CDR3 CASSQGTGRISSHGYTF. In nucleotides, the sequence is TGCGCCAGCAGCCAGGGGACAGGGCGTATCTCTTCCCATGGCTACACCTTC.